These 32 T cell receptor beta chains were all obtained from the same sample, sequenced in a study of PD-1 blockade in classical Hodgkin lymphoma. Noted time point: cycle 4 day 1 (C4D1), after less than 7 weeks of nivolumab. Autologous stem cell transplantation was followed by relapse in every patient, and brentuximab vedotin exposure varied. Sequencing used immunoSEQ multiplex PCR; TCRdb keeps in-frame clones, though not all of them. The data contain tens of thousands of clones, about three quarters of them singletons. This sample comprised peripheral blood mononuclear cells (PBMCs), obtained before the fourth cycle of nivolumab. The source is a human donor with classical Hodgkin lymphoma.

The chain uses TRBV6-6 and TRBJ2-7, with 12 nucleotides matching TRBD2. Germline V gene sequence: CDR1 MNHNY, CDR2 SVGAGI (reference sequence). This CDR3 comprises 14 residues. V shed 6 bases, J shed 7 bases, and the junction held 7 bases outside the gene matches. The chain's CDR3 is CASSRTSGAREQYF. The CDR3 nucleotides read TGTGCCAGCAGCCGGACTAGCGGGGCGAGGGAGCAGTACTTC.

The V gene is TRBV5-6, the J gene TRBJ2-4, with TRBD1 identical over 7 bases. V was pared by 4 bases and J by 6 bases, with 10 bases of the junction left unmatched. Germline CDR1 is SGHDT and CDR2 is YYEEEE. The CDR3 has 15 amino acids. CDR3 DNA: TGTGCCAGCAGCGCAACAGACAGGGTGGGAAACATTCAGTACTTC. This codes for CASSATDRVGNIQYF.

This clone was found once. The CDR3 is CASFYSEKLFF. Here the CDR3 DNA reads TGTGCCAGTTTCTACAGCGAAAAACTGTTTTTT. The chain employs TRBV19 and TRBJ1-4; D is unclear. The ends were cut back, 8 bases at V and 8 bases at J, with 9 bases in the middle. Germline lookup yields CDR1 LNHDA and CDR2 SQIVND (reference sequence). The CDR3 covers 11 residues. The variable domain in full, with the rest retrieved from reference TRBV19 and TRBJ1-4, is DGGITQSPKYLFRKEGQNVTLSCEQNLNHDAMYWYRQDPGQGLRLIYYSQIVNDFQKGDIAEGYSVSREKKESFPLTVTSAQKNPTAFYLCASFYSEKLFFGSGTQLSVL.

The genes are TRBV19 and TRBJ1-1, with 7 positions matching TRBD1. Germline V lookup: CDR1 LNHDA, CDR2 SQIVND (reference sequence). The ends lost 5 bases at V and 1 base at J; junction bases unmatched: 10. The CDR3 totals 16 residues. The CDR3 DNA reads TGTGCCAGTAGTTTTCACAGGGGAAGGGGGAACACTGAAGCTTTCTTT. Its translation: CASSFHRGRGNTEAFF.

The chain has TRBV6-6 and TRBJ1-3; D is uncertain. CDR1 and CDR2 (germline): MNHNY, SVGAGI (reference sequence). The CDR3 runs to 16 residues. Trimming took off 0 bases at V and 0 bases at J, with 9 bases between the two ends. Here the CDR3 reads CASSYSTPSSGNTIYF. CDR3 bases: TGTGCCAGCAGTTACTCGACACCGAGCTCTGGAAACACCATATATTTT.

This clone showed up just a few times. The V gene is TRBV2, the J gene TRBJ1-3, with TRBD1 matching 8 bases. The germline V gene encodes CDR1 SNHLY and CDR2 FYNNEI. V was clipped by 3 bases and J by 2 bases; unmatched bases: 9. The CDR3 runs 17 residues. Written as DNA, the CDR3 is TGTGCCAGCAGTGAGCTCACAGGGGGAGCCCCTGGAAACACCATATATTTT. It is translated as CASSELTGGAPGNTIYF.

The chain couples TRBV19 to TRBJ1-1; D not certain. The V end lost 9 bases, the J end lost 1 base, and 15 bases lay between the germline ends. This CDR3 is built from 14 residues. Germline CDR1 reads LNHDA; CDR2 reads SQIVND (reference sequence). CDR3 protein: CASHFRMANTEAFF. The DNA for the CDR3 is TGTGCCAGCCATTTTCGGATGGCGAACACTGAAGCTTTCTTT.

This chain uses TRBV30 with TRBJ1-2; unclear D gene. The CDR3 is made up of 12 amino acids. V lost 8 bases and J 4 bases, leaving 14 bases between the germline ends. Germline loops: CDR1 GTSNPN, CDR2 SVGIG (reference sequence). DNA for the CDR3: TGTGCCCGGGAGAAAATAGGCTATGGCTACACCTTC. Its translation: CAREKIGYGYTF.

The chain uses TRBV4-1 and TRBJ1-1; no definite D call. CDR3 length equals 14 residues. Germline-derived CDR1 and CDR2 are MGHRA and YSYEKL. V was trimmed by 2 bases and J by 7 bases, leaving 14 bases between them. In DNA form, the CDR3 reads TGCGCCAGCAGCCAATTGGGGTTGACGGGTGAAGCTTTCTTT. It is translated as CASSQLGLTGEAFF.

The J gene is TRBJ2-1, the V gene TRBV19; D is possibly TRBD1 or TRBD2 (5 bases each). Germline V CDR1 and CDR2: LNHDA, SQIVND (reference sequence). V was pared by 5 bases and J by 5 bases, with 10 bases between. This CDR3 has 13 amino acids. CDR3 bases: TGTGCCAGTAGTCCAGGGACCAACAATGAGCAGTTCTTC. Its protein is CASSPGTNNEQFF.

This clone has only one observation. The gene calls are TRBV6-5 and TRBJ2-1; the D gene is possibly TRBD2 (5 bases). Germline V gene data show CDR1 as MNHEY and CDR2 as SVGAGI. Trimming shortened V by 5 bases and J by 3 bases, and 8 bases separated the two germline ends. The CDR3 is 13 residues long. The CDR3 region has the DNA TGTGCCAGCAGTCCCGGGATCTACAATGAGCAGTTCTTC. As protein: CASSPGIYNEQFF.

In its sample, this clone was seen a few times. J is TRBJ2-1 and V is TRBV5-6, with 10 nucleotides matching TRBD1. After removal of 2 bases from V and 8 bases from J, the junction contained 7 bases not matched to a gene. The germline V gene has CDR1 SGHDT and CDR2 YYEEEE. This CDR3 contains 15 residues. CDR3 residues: CASSFQGQGFYEQFF. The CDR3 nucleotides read TGTGCCAGCAGCTTTCAGGGACAGGGGTTCTATGAGCAGTTCTTC. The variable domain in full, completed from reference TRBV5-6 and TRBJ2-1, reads DAGVTQSPTHLIKTRGQQVTLRCSPKSGHDTVSWYQQALGQGPQFIFQYYEEEERQRGNFPDRFSGHQFPNYSSELNVNALLLGDSALYLCASSFQGQGFYEQFFGPGTRLTVL.

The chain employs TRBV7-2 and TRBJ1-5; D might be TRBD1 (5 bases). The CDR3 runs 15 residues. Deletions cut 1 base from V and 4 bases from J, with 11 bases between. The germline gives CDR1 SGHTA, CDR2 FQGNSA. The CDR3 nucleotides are TGTGCCAGCAGCTTAGGGGGGAACGAGAATCAGCCCCAGCATTTT. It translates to CASSLGGNENQPQHF.

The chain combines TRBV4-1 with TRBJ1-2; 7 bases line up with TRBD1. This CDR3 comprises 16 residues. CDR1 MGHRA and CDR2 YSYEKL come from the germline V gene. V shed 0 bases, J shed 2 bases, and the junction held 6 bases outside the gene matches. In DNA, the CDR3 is TGCGCCAGCAGCCAAGATCCGGGACAGTTAAACTATGGCTACACCTTC. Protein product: CASSQDPGQLNYGYTF.

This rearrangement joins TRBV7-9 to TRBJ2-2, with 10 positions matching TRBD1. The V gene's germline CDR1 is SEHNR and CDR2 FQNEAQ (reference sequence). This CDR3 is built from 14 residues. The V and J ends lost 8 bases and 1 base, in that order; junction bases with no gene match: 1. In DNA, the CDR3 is TGTGCCAGCGACAGGGGGCTGAACACCGGGGAGCTGTTTTTT. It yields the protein CASDRGLNTGELFF.

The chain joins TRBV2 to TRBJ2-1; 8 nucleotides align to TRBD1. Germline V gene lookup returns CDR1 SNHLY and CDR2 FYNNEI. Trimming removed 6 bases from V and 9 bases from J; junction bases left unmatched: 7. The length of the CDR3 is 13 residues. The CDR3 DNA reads TGTGCCAGCAGCGATCAGGGGGCCAGTGAGCAGTTCTTC. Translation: CASSDQGASEQFF. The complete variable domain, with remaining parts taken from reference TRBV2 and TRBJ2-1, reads EPEVTQTPSHQVTQMGQEVILRCVPISNHLYFYWYRQILGQKVEFLVSFYNNEISEKSEIFDDQFSVERPDGSNFTLKIRSTKLEDSAMYFCASSDQGASEQFFGPGTRLTVL.

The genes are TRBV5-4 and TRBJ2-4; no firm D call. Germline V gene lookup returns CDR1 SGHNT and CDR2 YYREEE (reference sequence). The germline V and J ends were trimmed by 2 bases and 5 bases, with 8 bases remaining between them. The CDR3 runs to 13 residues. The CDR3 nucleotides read TGTGCCAGCAGCTTACAAGGACAAAACATTCAGTACTTC. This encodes CASSLQGQNIQYF.

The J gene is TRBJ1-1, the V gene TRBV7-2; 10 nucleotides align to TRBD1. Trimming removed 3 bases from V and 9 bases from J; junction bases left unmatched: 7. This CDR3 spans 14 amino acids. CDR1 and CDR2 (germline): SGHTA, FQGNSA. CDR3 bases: TGTGCCAGCAGCTTCCGGGACAGGGGACTACAAGCTTTCTTT. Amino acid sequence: CASSFRDRGLQAFF.

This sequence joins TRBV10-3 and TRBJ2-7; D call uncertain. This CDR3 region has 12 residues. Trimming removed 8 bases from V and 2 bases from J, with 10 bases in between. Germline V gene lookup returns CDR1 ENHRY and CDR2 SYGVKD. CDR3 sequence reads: CAIGTVAYEQYF. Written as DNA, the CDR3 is TGTGCCATCGGAACAGTCGCCTACGAGCAGTACTTC.

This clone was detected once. The CDR3 here is CASERDSGNTIYF. For the CDR3, the DNA is TGCGCCAGCGAGAGGGACTCTGGAAACACCATATATTTT. V and J are TRBV10-2 and TRBJ1-3; D not resolved. The germline V gene encodes CDR1 WSHSY and CDR2 SAAADI. The CDR3 length is 13 residues. V lost 8 bases, J lost 0 bases, and 8 bases lay in between.

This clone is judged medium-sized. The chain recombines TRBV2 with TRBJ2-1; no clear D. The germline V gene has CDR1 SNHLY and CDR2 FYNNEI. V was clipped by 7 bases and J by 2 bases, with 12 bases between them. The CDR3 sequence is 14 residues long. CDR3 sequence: CASNSRSPYNEQFF. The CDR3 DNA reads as TGTGCCAGCAATAGCAGGAGCCCCTACAATGAGCAGTTCTTC.

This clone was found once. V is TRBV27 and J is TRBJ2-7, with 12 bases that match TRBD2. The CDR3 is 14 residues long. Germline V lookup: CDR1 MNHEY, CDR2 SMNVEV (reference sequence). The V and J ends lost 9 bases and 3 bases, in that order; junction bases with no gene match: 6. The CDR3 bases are TGTGCCAGTAAGAGACTAGCGGGAGTCTACGAGCAGTACTTC. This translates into CASKRLAGVYEQYF.

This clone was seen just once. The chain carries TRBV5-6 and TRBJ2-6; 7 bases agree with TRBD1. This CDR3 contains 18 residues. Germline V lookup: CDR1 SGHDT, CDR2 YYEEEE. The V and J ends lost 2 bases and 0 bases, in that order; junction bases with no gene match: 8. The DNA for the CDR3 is TGTGCCAGCAGCTTACGGACAACAGGGGCCTCTGGGGCCAACGTCCTGACTTTC. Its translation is CASSLRTTGASGANVLTF.

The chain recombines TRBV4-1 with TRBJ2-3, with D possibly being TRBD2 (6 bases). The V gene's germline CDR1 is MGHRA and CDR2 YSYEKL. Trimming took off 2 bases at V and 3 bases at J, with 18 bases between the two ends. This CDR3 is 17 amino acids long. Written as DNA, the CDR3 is TGCGCCAGCAGCCAAACTCCCTTAGCGGCGCTTACAGATACGCAGTATTTT. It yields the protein CASSQTPLAALTDTQYF.

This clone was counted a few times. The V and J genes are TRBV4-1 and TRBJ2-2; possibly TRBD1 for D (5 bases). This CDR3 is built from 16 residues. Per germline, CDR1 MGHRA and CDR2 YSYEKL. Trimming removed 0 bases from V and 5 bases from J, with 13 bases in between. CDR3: CASSQDWGSWTGELFF. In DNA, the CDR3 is TGCGCCAGCAGCCAAGATTGGGGCTCATGGACCGGGGAGCTGTTTTTT.

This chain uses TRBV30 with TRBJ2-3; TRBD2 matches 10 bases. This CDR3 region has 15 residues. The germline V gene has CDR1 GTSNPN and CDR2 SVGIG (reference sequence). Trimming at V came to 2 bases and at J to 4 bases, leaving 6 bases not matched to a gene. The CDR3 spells CAWSTGTSAPDTQYF. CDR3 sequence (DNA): TGTGCCTGGAGTACCGGGACTAGCGCACCAGATACGCAGTATTTT.

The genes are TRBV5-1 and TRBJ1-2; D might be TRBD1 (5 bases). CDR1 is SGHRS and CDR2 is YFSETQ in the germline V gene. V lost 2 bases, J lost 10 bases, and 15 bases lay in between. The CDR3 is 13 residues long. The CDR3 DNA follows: TGCGCCAGCAGCTTCCCCGGGACTCCCGTCTACACCTTC. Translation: CASSFPGTPVYTF.

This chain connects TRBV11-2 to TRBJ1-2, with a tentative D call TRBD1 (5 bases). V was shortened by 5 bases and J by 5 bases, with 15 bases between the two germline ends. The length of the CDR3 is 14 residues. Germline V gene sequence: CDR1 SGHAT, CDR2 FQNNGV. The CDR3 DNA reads TGTGCCAGCAGCCGCGGGACGGATCCATATGGCTACACCTTC. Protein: CASSRGTDPYGYTF.

Here the CDR3 reads CASSPGGTYNEQFF. Here the CDR3 DNA reads TGTGCCAGCAGCCCGGGGGGGACCTACAATGAGCAGTTCTTC. The chain recombines TRBV5-4 with TRBJ2-1, with TRBD2 matching over 8 bases. The CDR3 contains 14 residues. Germline CDR1 is SGHNT and CDR2 is YYREEE (reference sequence). Trimming took 4 bases from V and 2 from J; bases not matched to a gene: 2.

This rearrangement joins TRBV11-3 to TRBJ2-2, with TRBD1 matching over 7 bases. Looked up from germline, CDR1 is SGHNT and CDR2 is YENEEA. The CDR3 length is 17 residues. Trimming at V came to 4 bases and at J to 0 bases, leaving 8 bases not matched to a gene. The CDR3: CASSSQSTGTNTGELFF. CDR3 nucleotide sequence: TGTGCCAGCAGCTCCCAATCGACAGGGACGAACACCGGGGAGCTGTTTTTT. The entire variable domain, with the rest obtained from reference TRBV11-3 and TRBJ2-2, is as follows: EAGVVQSPRYKIIEKKQPVAFWCNPISGHNTLYWYLQNLGQGPELLIRYENEEAVDDSQLPKDRFSAERLKGVDSTLKIQPAELGDSAVYLCASSSQSTGTNTGELFFGEGSRLTVL.

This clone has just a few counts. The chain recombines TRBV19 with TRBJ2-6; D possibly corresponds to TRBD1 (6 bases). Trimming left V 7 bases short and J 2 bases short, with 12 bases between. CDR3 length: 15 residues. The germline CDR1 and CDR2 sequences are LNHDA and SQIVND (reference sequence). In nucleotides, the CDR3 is TGTGCCAGTACAATAACAGGGCCTGGGGCCAACGTCCTGACTTTC. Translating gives CASTITGPGANVLTF.

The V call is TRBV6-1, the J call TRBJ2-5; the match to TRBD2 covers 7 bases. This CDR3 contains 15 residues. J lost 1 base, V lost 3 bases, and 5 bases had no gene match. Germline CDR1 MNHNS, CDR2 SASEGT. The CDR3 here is CASSEGERGQETQYF. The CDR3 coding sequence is TGTGCCAGCAGTGAGGGAGAGCGGGGCCAAGAGACCCAGTACTTC.